A selection of T cell receptor beta chains follows, all from one sample in a study of control samples from healthy donors and cancer patients. Clones were read by immunoSEQ multiplex PCR, and TCRdb kept only the in-frame ones, dropping some. The profile shows 130,000 or so clones, 85% to 95% of them singletons. The source material was PBMCs. Receptors were obtained from a man in his fifties or sixties with colorectal cancer. CDR3s include the opening cysteine and the closing phenylalanine or tryptophan. The order of the fields is clone size, D gene, V gene, J gene, CDR3 protein, CDR3 DNA. The D gene is left open where the match is weak. Only some rows state a clone size, as once, few, many or a class for expanded clones.

>-|TRBD1|TRBV4-2|TRBJ1-5
CASSFRGAGQPQHF
TGTGCCAGCAGCTTCAGGGGGGCTGGACAGCCCCAGCATTTT
>once|-|TRBV6-5|TRBJ2-7
CASSYDTGRYEQYF
TGTGCCAGCAGTTACGATACAGGGAGGTACGAGCAGTACTTC
>-|TRBD1|TRBV27|TRBJ1-1
CASSSGNTGVRTPEAFF
TGTGCCAGCAGTTCAGGCAACACAGGGGTCAGGACGCCTGAAGCTTTCTTT
>-|TRBD1|TRBV5-4|TRBJ2-7
CASSSGGSAYEQYF
TGTGCCAGCAGCTCAGGGGGCAGTGCCTACGAGCAGTACTTC
>-|-|TRBV12-3/TRBV12-4|TRBJ2-2
CASRPTETGELFF
TGTGCCAGCAGGCCGACAGAAACCGGGGAGCTGTTTTTT
>-|TRBD1|TRBV15|TRBJ2-3
CATRDRGSDTQYF
TGTGCCACCAGGGACAGGGGTTCAGATACGCAGTATTTT
>-|-|TRBV4-1|TRBJ1-6
CASSQAWSGSYNSLLHF
TGCGCCAGCAGCCAAGCTTGGTCCGGGTCCTATAATTCACTCCTCCACTTT
>-|TRBD1|TRBV19|TRBJ1-1
CASSHPTGVNTEAFF
TGTGCCAGTAGTCACCCGACAGGGGTGAACACTGAAGCTTTCTTT
>-|-|TRBV7-2|TRBJ2-1
CASSLVTGHNEQFF
TGTGCCAGCAGCTTAGTTACAGGCCACAATGAGCAGTTCTTC
>few|-|TRBV2|TRBJ1-2
CASVVPDSYGYTF
TGTGCCAGCGTGGTACCGGACAGTTATGGCTACACCTTC
>-|-|TRBV7-2|TRBJ2-3
CASSLVFSGAGYF
TGTGCCAGCAGCTTAGTATTCTCTGGTGCTGGGTATTTT
>-|TRBD1|TRBV6-5|TRBJ2-3
CASSYSQGAGTDTQYF
TGTGCCAGCAGTTACTCACAGGGGGCCGGCACAGATACGCAGTATTTT
>-|TRBD1|TRBV15|TRBJ1-1
CATSLQTGLNTEAFF
TGTGCCACCAGCTTGCAGACAGGGTTGAACACTGAAGCTTTCTTT
>-|TRBD2|TRBV7-9|TRBJ2-7
CASSPSSGAYEQYF
TGTGCCAGCAGCCCGTCTAGCGGGGCCTACGAGCAGTACTTC
>-|-|TRBV5-1|TRBJ2-7
CASSLAAGNSYEQYF
TGCGCCAGCAGCTTGGCTGCAGGGAACTCCTACGAGCAGTACTTC
>-|-|TRBV7-2|TRBJ2-5
CASSQSTSGETQYF
TGTGCCAGCAGTCAATCGACTAGTGGAGAGACCCAGTACTTC
>-|TRBD1|TRBV5-4|TRBJ1-1
CASSIQGVNTEAFF
TGTGCCAGCAGCATTCAGGGGGTAAACACTGAAGCTTTCTTT
>-|-|TRBV18|TRBJ1-3
CASSPPRQSAGNTIYF
TGTGCCAGCTCACCACCCCGACAGTCCGCTGGAAACACCATATATTTT
>-|-|TRBV19|TRBJ2-5
CASSTPGPSKETQYF
TGTGCCAGTAGTACCCCAGGCCCGTCGAAAGAGACCCAGTACTTC
>-|TRBD1|TRBV5-1|TRBJ1-1
CASSPTGAAGTEAFF
TGCGCCAGCAGCCCAACAGGGGCGGCGGGAACTGAAGCTTTCTTT
>-|-|TRBV10-2|TRBJ2-7
CASSVQGSYEQYF
TGCGCCAGCAGTGTACAGGGCTCCTACGAGCAGTACTTC
>-|TRBD1|TRBV15|TRBJ1-1
CATSRRPQGGMNTEAFF
TGTGCCACCAGCAGACGTCCGCAGGGGGGGATGAACACTGAAGCTTTCTTT
>-|-|TRBV27|TRBJ1-5
CASTRRGNQPQHF
TGTGCCAGCACCCGTAGGGGCAATCAGCCCCAGCATTTT
>-|-|TRBV11-2|TRBJ1-1
CASSLDLGEAFF
TGTGCCAGCAGCTTAGATTTGGGGGAAGCTTTCTTT
>once|-|TRBV4-2|TRBJ2-7
CASSPGDGYEQYF
TGTGCCAGCAGCCCAGGGGACGGCTACGAGCAGTACTTC
>-|-|TRBV7-6|TRBJ2-1
CASSLAGVRKNEQFF
TGTGCCAGCAGCTTAGCGGGAGTCAGGAAAAATGAGCAGTTCTTC
>-|-|TRBV6-6|TRBJ1-1
CASSVGENTEAFF
TGTGCCAGCAGCGTCGGGGAGAACACTGAAGCTTTCTTT
>-|-|TRBV7-2|TRBJ2-7
CASSLVAEISYEQYF
TGTGCCAGCAGCTTAGTGGCGGAGATTTCCTACGAGCAGTACTTC
>-|TRBD1|TRBV5-1|TRBJ2-1
CASSLEGTAYNEQFF
TGCGCCAGCAGCTTGGAAGGGACAGCTTACAATGAGCAGTTCTTC
>-|TRBD1|TRBV19|TRBJ2-7
CASSGGQGAAAYEQYF
TGTGCCAGTAGTGGGGGACAGGGGGCTGCAGCCTACGAGCAGTACTTC
>-|-|TRBV5-6|TRBJ1-2
CASSSPDGLFNYGYTF
TGTGCCAGCAGCTCGCCGGACGGCTTGTTTAACTATGGCTACACCTTC
>-|TRBD1|TRBV19|TRBJ1-2
CASTGGRGQDYGYTF
TGTGCCAGTACCGGGGGCAGGGGGCAGGACTATGGCTACACCTTC
>once|TRBD1|TRBV27|TRBJ2-1
CASSLTTGGAYNEQFF
TGTGCCAGCAGTTTAACGACAGGGGGCGCTTACAATGAGCAGTTCTTC
>-|TRBD2|TRBV19|TRBJ2-3
CASSARRLAGAGTDTQYF
TGTGCCAGTAGTGCCCGCCGCCTAGCGGGGGCTGGCACAGATACGCAGTATTTT
>-|-|TRBV19|TRBJ2-5
CASSIVETDTQYF
TGTGCCAGTAGTATAGTTGAGACAGACACCCAGTACTTC
>-|TRBD1|TRBV27|TRBJ1-2
CASSRQGALGYTF
TGTGCCAGCAGTAGACAGGGGGCGCTTGGCTACACCTTC
>-|-|TRBV30|TRBJ1-2
CAWRAHGANYGYTF
TGTGCCTGGAGGGCGCATGGAGCTAACTATGGCTACACCTTC
>-|TRBD2|TRBV3-1/TRBV3-2|TRBJ2-7
CASSPTSGGNYEQYF
TGTGCCAGCAGCCCGACTAGCGGGGGGAACTACGAGCAGTACTTC
>-|TRBD1|TRBV28|TRBJ2-4
CASIGTGNIQYF
TGTGCCAGCATCGGGACAGGAAACATTCAGTACTTC
>-|TRBD2|TRBV5-1|TRBJ2-1
CASSPRGVAGAPPGGNEQFF
TGCGCCAGCAGCCCCCGGGGAGTAGCGGGGGCGCCTCCGGGAGGCAATGAGCAGTTCTTC
>-|-|TRBV18|TRBJ1-6
CASSPPLGQFGSPLHF
TGTGCCAGCTCACCACCGCTTGGGCAGTTTGGGTCACCCCTCCACTTT
>few|-|TRBV7-2|TRBJ1-5
CASTPGLRQPQHF
TGTGCCAGCACCCCCGGGCTCCGACAGCCCCAGCATTTT
>-|-|TRBV25-1|TRBJ1-1
CASSEMVEGKGNTEAFF
TGTGCCAGCAGTGAAATGGTCGAGGGGAAGGGCAACACTGAAGCTTTCTTT
>once|-|TRBV7-6|TRBJ1-4
CASSLGSPGEKLFF
TGTGCCAGCAGCTTAGGGTCGCCCGGGGAAAAACTGTTTTTT
>-|TRBD2|TRBV6-6|TRBJ2-3
CASTGTSGGGTDTQYF
TGTGCCAGCACCGGGACTAGCGGGGGGGGCACAGATACGCAGTATTTT
>-|-|TRBV18|TRBJ2-2
CASSPIAGDTGELFF
TGTGCCAGCTCACCAATCGCAGGGGACACCGGGGAGCTGTTTTTT
>-|TRBD2|TRBV2|TRBJ2-5
CASSYLLAGQETQYF
TGTGCCAGCAGTTACTTACTAGCGGGGCAAGAGACCCAGTACTTC
>-|-|TRBV24-1|TRBJ1-1
CATSGPLNTEAFF
TGTGCCACCAGTGGGCCACTGAACACTGAAGCTTTCTTT
>-|-|TRBV19|TRBJ2-5
CASRKSGEGETQYF
TGTGCCAGTAGGAAATCAGGAGAAGGGGAGACCCAGTACTTC
>many|-|TRBV19|TRBJ1-1
CAARRGEGVNTEAFF
TGTGCCGCACGTCGGGGGGAAGGGGTGAACACTGAAGCTTTCTTT
>-|TRBD1|TRBV5-1|TRBJ1-5
CASSLGDRVSEYNQPQHF
TGCGCCAGCAGCTTGGGGGACAGGGTTTCGGAGTACAATCAGCCCCAGCATTTT
>once|-|TRBV6-6|TRBJ1-4
CASSFREGREKLFF
TGTGCCAGCAGTTTCAGGGAGGGTCGTGAAAAACTGTTTTTT
>-|-|TRBV18|TRBJ2-6
CASSLDAPGANVLTF
TGTGCCAGCTCCCTGGACGCACCTGGGGCCAACGTCCTGACTTTC
>once|-|TRBV20-1|TRBJ2-5
CSAVTGETQYF
TGCAGTGCAGTGACCGGAGAGACCCAGTACTTC
>-|TRBD2|TRBV9|TRBJ2-1
CASSVELAVNNEQFF
TGTGCCAGCAGCGTAGAACTAGCGGTAAACAATGAGCAGTTCTTC
>-|TRBD2|TRBV9|TRBJ2-7
CASSVSGGDGAEQYF
TGTGCCAGCAGCGTTAGCGGGGGGGACGGCGCCGAGCAGTACTTC
>-|-|TRBV5-1|TRBJ2-1
CASSVTRGAEQFF
TGCGCCAGCAGCGTTACACGAGGGGCGGAGCAGTTCTTC